A selection of T cell receptor beta chains follows, all from one sample in a study of blood T cells in healthy people across ages. TCRdb redid the calling of the 5' RACE reads with MiXCR, one entry per CDR3 protein. This table holds about 810,000 distinct CDR3 sequences, around 36% found once. The specimen was blood. The receptors shown here come from a man younger than 30 in good health. CDR3s include the opening cysteine and the closing phenylalanine or tryptophan. The D gene is left open where the match is weak. The listing skips clone size in some rows; elsewhere it reads once, few, many or a size class.

d_call | j_call | clone_size | v_call | cdr3_nt | cdr3_aa
NA | TRBJ1-4 | NA | TRBV5-5 | TGTGCCAGCAGCACACCGAATCAGGGGCCCGGAAAACTGTTTTTT | CASSTPNQGPGKLFF
NA | TRBJ1-2 | few | TRBV7-9 | TGTGCCAGCAGCTTGCCGGGGCTAACTAATGGCTACACCTTC | CASSLPGLTNGYTF
TRBD1 | TRBJ2-3 | few | TRBV28 | TGTGCCAGCAGCTCTCGATACCGGGACAGGAGTACCACAGATACGCAGTATTTT | CASSSRYRDRSTTDTQYF
NA | TRBJ2-4 | few | TRBV2 | TGTGCCAGCAGTGAAGGCATCCGGGACGGAGAGATGAGATTCAAAAACATTCAGTACTTC | CASSEGIRDGEMRFKNIQYF
NA | TRBJ1-2 | NA | TRBV24-1 | TGTGCCACCAGTGAGTCAGGGGACGATGGCTACACCTTC | CATSESGDDGYTF
TRBD2 | TRBJ2-1 | many | TRBV25-1 | TGTGCCAGCAGTCGGGGGGGATCCCTCTACAATGAGCAGTTCTTC | CASSRGGSLYNEQFF
NA | TRBJ1-1 | NA | TRBV12-3/TRBV12-4 | TGTGCCAGCAGTGACCGAAATAACGCTGAAGCTTTCTTT | CASSDRNNAEAFF
NA | TRBJ1-1 | few | TRBV29-1 | TGCAGCGGCGGTGACAGTTTTGAAGCTTTCTTT | CSGGDSFEAFF
NA | TRBJ1-5 | NA | TRBV15 | TGTGCCACCAGCAGGTACTACAGTAGCAATCAGCCCCAGCATTTT | CATSRYYSSNQPQHF
NA | TRBJ1-1 | many | TRBV11-2 | TGTGCCAGCAGTACCAACACTGAAGCTTTCTTT | CASSTNTEAFF
NA | TRBJ2-3 | once | TRBV6-2/TRBV6-3 | TGTGCCAGCAGTTACAATCGACAGGCTAGCGCAGATACGCAGTATTTT | CASSYNRQASADTQYF
TRBD1 | TRBJ1-5 | few | TRBV12-3/TRBV12-4 | TGTGCCAGCAGTAGGGACAGGAGGGGTGATCAGCCCCAGCATTTT | CASSRDRRGDQPQHF
TRBD1 | TRBJ1-6 | NA | TRBV28 | TGTGCCAGCAGTTTCGTCGCAGGGGGGAACTCACCCCTCCACTTT | CASSFVAGGNSPLHF
NA | TRBJ1-1 | once | TRBV4-3 | TGCGCCAGCAGCCAAGGAAAAGGACCTGAAGCTTTCTTT | CASSQGKGPEAFF
NA | TRBJ1-4 | NA | TRBV20-1 | TGCAGTGCAAGCCGGGGGTCGGATGAAAAACTGTTTTTT | CSASRGSDEKLFF
TRBD2 | TRBJ2-3 | few | TRBV6-5 | TGTGCCAGCAGTTATGGGAGTATTCGCGGGGGGGCAACAGATACGCAGTATTTT | CASSYGSIRGGATDTQYF
NA | TRBJ2-3 | many | TRBV15 | TGTGCCACCAGCAGGGACAAGAGCACAGATACGCAGTATTTT | CATSRDKSTDTQYF
TRBD2 | TRBJ2-1 | NA | TRBV5-1 | TGCGCCAGCAGCTCCGAACTAACGGGGGGGCAGGGTGAGCAGTTCTTC | CASSSELTGGQGEQFF
NA | TRBJ1-2 | few | TRBV2 | TGTGCCAGCAGTCCCCGGGTCCAGGGACACTATGGCTACACCTTC | CASSPRVQGHYGYTF
NA | TRBJ2-7 | few | TRBV30 | TGTGCCTGGAGCGCTAGCCGCGAGCAGTACTTC | CAWSASREQYF
NA | TRBJ2-5 | few | TRBV5-1 | TGCGCCAGCAGCTTGGTGGACGGTTGGTACCAAGAGACCCAGTACTTC | CASSLVDGWYQETQYF
NA | TRBJ1-1 | few | TRBV6-6 | TGTGCCAGCAGCGGAGTGGGGGAAGCTTTCTTT | CASSGVGEAFF
TRBD1 | TRBJ2-6 | few | TRBV12-3/TRBV12-4 | TGTGCCGTCGGAGGCAGGGGGCTTCCTGGGGCCAACGTCCTGACTTTC | CAVGGRGLPGANVLTF
TRBD2 | TRBJ2-1 | NA | TRBV4-2 | TGTGCCAGCAGCCAGCCCAAACTAGCGGGGTTCCACAATGAGCAGTTCTTC | CASSQPKLAGFHNEQFF
TRBD2 | TRBJ2-5 | few | TRBV20-1 | TGCAGTGCTATCAGAGCGCGGGGGGAGACCCAGTACTTC | CSAIRARGETQYF